Here is one T cell receptor (beta chain) with its context. The data originate from a study of neurological immune-mediated disorders. Germline loops: CDR1 WSHSY, CDR2 SAAADI. The CDR3 consists of 15 residues. J gave up 0 bases and V 6 bases, and 5 bases lay outside the gene matches. In each sequencing run, over 160 million TCR-beta sequences were generated from 15-18 subjects. TCRdb reprocessed the 5' RACE reads via MiXCR and lists one record per CDR3 protein. In the table there are under 40,000 distinct CDR3 sequences, 7% to 8.5% of which are singletons. The sorted-subset TCR libraries were prepared using some 1 million CD4+ or CD8+ T cells as the starting material.

The TCR was taken from a man aged 45 to 65 in good health. The sequencing input was CD4+ T cells from blood. The chain uses TRBV10-2 and TRBJ2-1; 7 nucleotides agree with TRBD2. CDR3 coding DNA: TGCGCCAGCAGGAGCGGGGTTAGCTCCTACAATGAGCAGTTCTTC. Its translation is CASRSGVSSYNEQFF.